These T cell receptor beta chains were read from a single sample in a study of blood T cell repertoires in COVID-19. Produced via immunoSEQ multiplex PCR; TCRdb's table is partial and in-frame only. This table has about 480,000 clones, 70% to 90% appearing once. Material for sequencing was PBMCs or T cells enriched from blood (not recorded which). These TCRs come from a woman aged 55-69 years who had recovered from COVID-19. Each CDR3 is given without its conserved first and last residue. A D gene is named only where the DNA matches it firmly.

length	D	V	J	CDR3
11	NA	TRBV7-9	TRBJ2-7	ASSRLLGYEQY
13	NA	TRBV2	TRBJ1-4	ASSTRTATNEKLF
15	NA	TRBV30	TRBJ1-2	AWRQPGLTILGYGYT
12	NA	TRBV9	TRBJ2-3	ASSVGAGTDTQY
11	NA	TRBV10-3	TRBJ1-1	ATQGHMNTEAF
16	TRBD2	TRBV4-2	TRBJ2-3	ASSQDLAGGPSTDTQY
11	NA	TRBV12-3/TRBV12-4	TRBJ1-2	ASSPSAGSGYT
15	NA	TRBV2	TRBJ1-6	ASKPLTGSGWDSPLH
13	TRBD2	TRBV10-3	TRBJ2-3	AISVGSAGGDTQY
12	NA	TRBV6-5	TRBJ1-1	ASRGHLRDTEAF
13	TRBD2	TRBV9	TRBJ2-3	ASSVGTSGTDTQY
9	NA	TRBV19	TRBJ1-1	ASNHGVEAF
13	NA	TRBV3-1/TRBV3-2	TRBJ2-1	ASSQDWGRAHEQF
11	TRBD1	TRBV6-5	TRBJ1-1	ASRGTVTAEAF
12	NA	TRBV19	TRBJ1-1	ASSIIGGNTEAF
15	TRBD1	TRBV7-9	TRBJ2-3	ASSPIPGQGRTDTQY
14	TRBD2	TRBV19	TRBJ2-5	ASSMGLAGSQETQY
14	TRBD1	TRBV11-2	TRBJ1-2	ASSLGGTVSLYGYT
12	NA	TRBV30	TRBJ1-5	AWMEGGGNQPQH
12	NA	TRBV18	TRBJ2-1	ASSTLTSGVEQF
15	NA	TRBV18	TRBJ2-3	ASSPPERGSTLDTQY
12	NA	TRBV18	TRBJ1-2	ASSLGLANYGYT
13	TRBD1	TRBV5-1	TRBJ2-3	ASRLQGASTDTQY
11	NA	TRBV27	TRBJ1-1	ASSLPGRNEAF
13	NA	TRBV3-1/TRBV3-2	TRBJ2-7	ASSQTSSPAGEQY
12	NA	TRBV5-1	TRBJ2-5	ASSLAVGVETQY
11	NA	TRBV18	TRBJ2-2	ASSPRDTGELF
15	TRBD2	TRBV12-5	TRBJ2-3	ASAPYRGELLTDTQY
13	TRBD1	TRBV4-1	TRBJ2-2	ASSPRTGDNGELF